A selection of T cell receptor beta chains follows, all from one sample in a study of cytomegalovirus exposure and HLA in healthy donors. Some clones are missing from TCRdb's copy, which holds only in-frame ones; the method was immunoSEQ multiplex PCR. The table includes 100,000 to 150,000 clones, 77% detected once. The material sequenced was PBMCs. Receptors were obtained from a young man in good health and CMV-seropositive. Both conserved end residues are part of each CDR3. The order of the fields is clone size, J gene, V gene, CDR3 protein. Clone size is given for some rows only: seen once, a few or many times, or a class if the clone is expanded.

. | TRBJ2-7 | TRBV27 | CASSSPSAQGSYEQYF
. | TRBJ2-5 | TRBV18 | CASHDTLGLQETQYF
. | TRBJ2-3 | TRBV10-1 | CASSPSGPTDTQYF
few | TRBJ1-3 | TRBV25-1 | CASSSPIGSSGNTIYF
once | TRBJ1-5 | TRBV7-3 | CASSMGGGPQHF
. | TRBJ2-7 | TRBV7-9 | CASSLHSSTHEQYF
. | TRBJ1-2 | TRBV16 | CASSQSGTGHGYTF
few | TRBJ2-5 | TRBV15 | CATSRDRETQYF
. | TRBJ1-2 | TRBV28 | CASSSQTFYGYTF
. | TRBJ2-2 | TRBV13 | CASSLGGSPGELFF
. | TRBJ1-2 | TRBV19 | CASSRGTGKGYGYTF
. | TRBJ2-7 | TRBV2 | CASTYYMNTHEQYF
. | TRBJ1-3 | TRBV6-6 | CASSGDSGNTIYF
. | TRBJ2-3 | TRBV5-1 | CASSYRQGTDTQYF
. | TRBJ1-2 | TRBV28 | CASTLQMEGYGYTF
. | TRBJ1-6 | TRBV4-1 | CASSQAPTGATYNSPLHF
. | TRBJ1-1 | TRBV6-6 | CASSYRRGTAAEAFF
. | TRBJ2-2 | TRBV27 | CASSFWGANTGELFF
. | TRBJ2-1 | TRBV14 | CASSLSYNEQFF
few | TRBJ2-4 | TRBV19 | CASSPSFLAGSKNIQYF
. | TRBJ2-1 | TRBV7-9 | CASILQGTSGYNEQFF
once | TRBJ2-2 | TRBV9 | CASSYTSPGELFF